This T cell receptor (beta chain) was sequenced in a study of blood T cells in healthy people across ages. The table lists this clonotype with a few counts. This CDR3 contains 15 residues. The V end was cut by 3 bases, the J end by 3 bases, with 14 bases between. Germline-derived CDR1 and CDR2 are SEHNR and FQNEAQ (reference sequence). A second about 7 to 11 cycle PCR used barcoded and J-beta primers. TCRdb itself ran the 5' RACE reads through MiXCR, one entry per CDR3 protein. The repertoire consists of 1.5 million to 2 million distinct CDR3 sequences, with 28% occurring once and the leading ten covering 6.5% to 8.5%.

Input material: blood. The chain uses TRBV7-9 and TRBJ1-2; D uncertain. The receptor was isolated from a woman aged 30 to 39 in good health. The CDR3 loop is CASSLFADLDYGYTF. DNA of the CDR3: TGTGCCAGCAGCTTGTTCGCGGACTTGGACTATGGCTACACCTTC.